Below are 25 T cell receptor beta chains sequenced from a single sample in a study of tumor-infiltrating lymphocytes in localized non-small cell lung cancer (dated by TCRdb to the early 2020s). Library creation used the immunoSEQ multiplex PCR assay. TCRdb obtained this table from immuneACCESS and retained in-frame rearrangements with V and J assigned. These tables miss some clones; where compared with another copy, unresolved V genes account for less than half of the shortfall, and the remainder is unexplained. The sample table shows about 14,000 clones, and roughly 80% are seen once. Together, the top ten hold approximately 2.6% of the sample. Specimen: lung tumor tissue. The receptor set was obtained from a human donor with non-small cell lung cancer.

The chain combines TRBV19 with TRBJ2-1; D possibly corresponds to TRBD1 (5 bases). CDR3 size: 17 residues. V lost 0 bases and J 1 base, leaving 13 bases between the germline ends. The germline V gene encodes CDR1 LNHDA and CDR2 SQIVND (reference sequence). The CDR3: CASSIEGAIQSYNEQFF. The DNA of the CDR3 is TGTGCCAGTAGTATAGAAGGGGCCATACAGTCCTACAATGAGCAGTTCTTC.

The gene calls are TRBV4-2 and TRBJ2-5, with 11 bases matching TRBD2. Looked up from germline, CDR1 is LGHNA and CDR2 is YNFKEQ. This CDR3 spans 18 amino acids. The ends lost 0 bases at V and 2 bases at J; junction bases unmatched: 8. This CDR3 is CASSQDGLAGGRQETQYF. CDR3 coding DNA: TGTGCCAGCAGCCAAGATGGCCTAGCGGGAGGTCGACAAGAGACCCAGTACTTC.

The chain combines TRBV15 with TRBJ2-4, with D possibly TRBD1 on 6 matching bases. This CDR3 comprises 15 residues. Trimming cost V 0 bases and J 2 bases, with 8 bases left between them. CDR1 is LNHNV and CDR2 is YYDKDF in the germline V gene (reference sequence). The CDR3 DNA is TGTGCCACCAGCAGAGAACAGGGTACCAAAAACATTCAGTACTTC. This translates into CATSREQGTKNIQYF.

The chain combines TRBV9 with TRBJ2-1, with 8 bases lining up with TRBD2. V shed 4 bases, J shed 9 bases, and the junction held 9 bases outside the gene matches. This CDR3 is built from 14 residues. Germline V gives CDR1 SGDLS, CDR2 YYNGEE. CDR3 coding DNA: TGTGCCAGCAGCTCCCCGGGAGGGGCTAGTGAGCAGTTCTTC. Its protein product is CASSSPGGASEQFF.

This clone was detected only once. This chain links TRBV30 with TRBJ2-1, with 11 bases identical to TRBD2. Germline V lookup: CDR1 GTSNPN, CDR2 SVGIG (reference sequence). The CDR3 covers 16 residues. The ends lost 5 bases at V and 7 bases at J; junction bases unmatched: 13. The CDR3 nucleotides read TGTGCCTGGCGTCCCCCGGCTAGCGGGAGGCGGAATGAGCAGTTCTTC. Translation: CAWRPPASGRRNEQFF. Combining the CDR3 with reference TRBV30 and TRBJ2-1 gives the whole variable domain SQTIHQWPATLVQPVGSPLSLECTVEGTSNPNLYWYRQAAGRGLQLLFYSVGIGQISSEVPQNLSASRPQDRQFILSSKKLLLSDSGFYLCAWRPPASGRRNEQFFGPGTRLTVL.

There are a few counts of this clone. V and J are TRBV19 and TRBJ2-5; TRBD2 agrees at 12 bases. The CDR3 covers 15 residues. V lost 6 bases to trimming and J lost 4 bases; unmatched junction nucleotides: 6. Germline V lookup: CDR1 LNHDA, CDR2 SQIVND (reference sequence). The CDR3 protein is CASRSLAGGRETQYF. The CDR3 coding sequence is TGTGCCAGTAGGTCTCTAGCGGGAGGGCGAGAGACCCAGTACTTC.

This chain uses TRBV10-3 with TRBJ2-1, with 13 positions matching TRBD2. The germline V gene has CDR1 ENHRY and CDR2 SYGVKD. The CDR3 totals 15 residues. Losses at the gene ends were 7 bases for V and 7 bases for J; bases not matched to a gene: 7. The chain's CDR3 is CAITSGTSGNNEQFF. DNA for the CDR3: TGTGCCATCACCTCCGGGACTAGCGGGAATAATGAGCAGTTCTTC.

The rearrangement joins TRBV10-2 to TRBJ2-3; D remains unclear. Germline assignment: CDR1 WSHSY and CDR2 SAAADI. CDR3 length: 14 amino acids. Trimming pared 6 bases from V and 1 base from J, leaving 11 bases between. The CDR3 region is CASRVAGRTDTQYF. In DNA form, the CDR3 reads TGCGCCAGCAGAGTAGCAGGTCGCACAGATACGCAGTATTTT.

The chain is built from TRBV7-2 and TRBJ2-3; 14 bases are shared with TRBD2. The length of the CDR3 is 17 residues. Germline V CDR1 and CDR2: SGHTA, FQGNSA. Germline trimming cut 0 bases from V and 4 bases from J; bases unmatched to any gene: 3. CDR3 region: CASSLAGTSGSADTQYF. The CDR3 DNA reads as TGTGCCAGCAGCTTAGCTGGGACTAGCGGGAGTGCAGATACGCAGTATTTT.

The chain combines TRBV5-1 with TRBJ2-7; 9 positions match TRBD1. CDR1 and CDR2 (germline): SGHRS, YFSETQ. This CDR3 spans 17 amino acids. V shed 3 bases, J shed 4 bases, and the junction held 14 bases outside the gene matches. In DNA, the CDR3 is TGCGCCAGCAGCTCACGTAGTACGGGACAGGGCTCATACGAGCAGTACTTC. The encoded protein is CASSSRSTGQGSYEQYF. The entire variable domain, with the rest obtained from reference TRBV5-1 and TRBJ2-7, is as follows: KAGVTQTPRYLIKTRGQQVTLSCSPISGHRSVSWYQQTPGQGLQFLFEYFSETQRNKGNFPGRFSGRQFSNSRSEMNVSTLELGDSALYLCASSSRSTGQGSYEQYFGPGTRLTVT.

CDR3 bases: TGTGCCAGCAGTCCACGGGGGGGCTGGGAGACCCAGTACTTC. Translation: CASSPRGGWETQYF. The chain combines TRBV27 with TRBJ2-5; 8 bases are a match to TRBD2. V dropped 5 bases and J dropped 5; count of bases not matched to a gene: 7. In germline, CDR1 is MNHEY, CDR2 SMNVEV (reference sequence). This CDR3 spans 14 amino acids.

J is TRBJ2-1 and V is TRBV5-1; 8 bases line up with TRBD1. The length of the CDR3 is 20 residues. Germline V gene sequence: CDR1 SGHRS, CDR2 YFSETQ. The junction had 17 bases not matched to a gene; V was cut back by 3 bases and J by 0 bases. The CDR3 loop reads CASSYPPGQDSSISYNEQFF. CDR3 bases: TGCGCCAGCAGCTATCCTCCGGGACAGGACTCCAGTATCTCCTACAATGAGCAGTTCTTC.

The V and J genes are TRBV5-8 and TRBJ2-3, with 12 nucleotides matching TRBD2. Unmatched junction bases numbered 4, after V lost 4 bases and J lost 4 bases. CDR3 size: 15 residues. Germline CDR1 and CDR2: SGHTS and YDEGEE. Here the CDR3 reads CASSRRLAGADTQYF. The CDR3 DNA follows: TGTGCCAGCAGCCGAAGACTAGCGGGAGCAGATACGCAGTATTTT.

CDR3 loop: CASSLFLVPGEQYF. CDR3 DNA: TGTGCCAGCAGCTTATTTTTGGTCCCAGGCGAGCAGTACTTC. V gene TRBV7-2 combines with J gene TRBJ2-7; no clear D. CDR1 is SGHTA and CDR2 is FQGNSA in the germline V gene. This CDR3 has 14 amino acids. V was clipped by 2 bases and J by 6 bases, with 14 bases between them.

The chain couples TRBV11-3 to TRBJ2-6; a weak D match, TRBD1 (6 bases). Trimming cost V 5 bases and J 3 bases, with 11 bases left between them. The CDR3 has 15 amino acids. The germline V gene has CDR1 SGHNT and CDR2 YENEEA. The CDR3 loop is CASSLTGRGANVLTF. The CDR3 region has the DNA TGTGCCAGCAGCCTTACAGGGCGTGGGGCCAACGTCCTGACTTTC.

The V call is TRBV6-5, the J call TRBJ2-1; 14 bases agree with TRBD2. Germline trimming cut 4 bases from V and 9 bases from J; bases unmatched to any gene: 5. Germline V gene data show CDR1 as MNHEY and CDR2 as SVGAGI. The CDR3 spans 15 residues. The CDR3 sequence: CASSLGLAGAGEQFF. CDR3 coding DNA: TGTGCCAGCAGTTTGGGACTAGCGGGAGCTGGTGAGCAGTTCTTC.

This rearrangement joins TRBV5-1 to TRBJ2-7; D may correspond to TRBD1 or TRBD2 (5 bases each). Trimming left V 2 bases short and J 4 bases short, with 10 bases between. Germline V gene data show CDR1 as SGHRS and CDR2 as YFSETQ. This CDR3 region has 13 residues. The CDR3, as DNA: TGCGCCAGCAGCTTTTATGGGGGATACGAGCAGTACTTC. It encodes CASSFYGGYEQYF.

The rearrangement links TRBV2 to TRBJ1-1; tentatively, D is TRBD1 (6 bases). Germline V lookup: CDR1 SNHLY, CDR2 FYNNEI. V lost 5 bases and J lost 3, with 13 bases in between. The CDR3 spans 14 residues. The CDR3 reads CASSTTGPHTEAFF. The CDR3 DNA reads as TGTGCCAGCAGTACGACAGGACCGCACACTGAAGCTTTCTTT.

The V call is TRBV11-2, the J call TRBJ2-1; D might be TRBD1 or TRBD2, each matching 6 bases. Between the trimmed V and J ends, which lost 1 base and 12 bases, there was a span of 16 bases. This CDR3 has 14 residues. The germline V gene has CDR1 SGHAT and CDR2 FQNNGV. The CDR3 reads CASSLVGGSRGQFF. The CDR3 DNA is TGTGCCAGCAGCTTAGTCGGGGGCAGCCGCGGGCAGTTCTTC.

The rearrangement links TRBV11-3 to TRBJ2-1; D might be TRBD2 (6 bases). This CDR3 is 15 amino acids long. CDR1 SGHNT and CDR2 YENEEA come from the germline V gene. Trimming removed 3 bases from V and 0 bases from J, with 9 bases in between. The CDR3: CASSFSGSSYNEQFF. The CDR3, as DNA: TGTGCCAGCAGCTTTAGCGGAAGCTCCTACAATGAGCAGTTCTTC.

V and J are TRBV7-9 and TRBJ1-4, with D possibly TRBD1 on 5 matching bases. The CDR3 extends over 14 amino acids. The V end was cut by 4 bases, the J end by 3 bases, with 9 bases between. Germline V gene data show CDR1 as SEHNR and CDR2 as FQNEAQ (reference sequence). The CDR3 spells CASSWAGANEKLFF. The CDR3 DNA reads TGTGCCAGCAGCTGGGCGGGGGCTAATGAAAAACTGTTTTTT.

The CDR3 DNA follows: TGTGCCTGGAGTGTACTCCGATCAGCCCCCAATCAGCCCCAGCATTTT. Protein product: CAWSVLRSAPNQPQHF. V is TRBV30 and J is TRBJ1-5; D gene ambiguous. This CDR3 is 16 amino acids long. V gave up 0 bases and J gave up 3 bases, with 15 bases separating them. Germline loops: CDR1 GTSNPN, CDR2 SVGIG (reference sequence).

This chain joins TRBV6-5 and TRBJ2-7; D is undetermined. Trimming shortened V by 2 bases and J by 4 bases, and 9 bases separated the two germline ends. This CDR3 is 13 amino acids long. CDR1 is MNHEY and CDR2 is SVGAGI in the germline V gene. This chain's CDR3 is CASSYQQRYEQYF. The CDR3, as DNA: TGTGCCAGCAGTTACCAACAGAGGTACGAGCAGTACTTC.

By share, this clone counts as medium-sized. This chain joins TRBV5-1 and TRBJ2-1; D tentatively fits TRBD1 or TRBD2 (5 bases each). With 4 bases removed from V and 4 bases from J, the gap between germline ends came to 15 bases. The CDR3 is 15 amino acids. In germline, CDR1 is SGHRS, CDR2 YFSETQ. The CDR3 nucleotides are TGCGCCAGCAGCCCGCCGGGGCTACTGTACAATGAGCAGTTCTTC. Translating gives CASSPPGLLYNEQFF.

This chain links TRBV7-9 with TRBJ1-5; unclear D gene. This CDR3 is 13 amino acids long. Trimming shortened V by 3 bases and J by 4 bases, and 7 bases separated the two germline ends. From germline, CDR1 is SEHNR and CDR2 FQNEAQ (reference sequence). CDR3 protein: CASSFTGNQPQHF. The CDR3 DNA reads as TGTGCCAGCAGCTTCACCGGGAATCAGCCCCAGCATTTT.